This T cell receptor (beta chain) was profiled in a study of blood T cell repertoires in COVID-19 (dated by TCRdb to about 2020). The study in broad terms: The collaborator samples originated in the United States, Italy and Spain and spanned the acute and convalescent phases of COVID-19. The material from the prospective study consisted of cDNA or gDNA derived from T cells, B-cell-depleted T cells, or PBMCs. The samples were drawn from the first 160 participants of the ongoing ImmuneRACE study and from some 1,300 subjects provided by 6 global collaborators. Sample metadata almost always included a de-identified subject ID, COVID-19 status, age in years and sex. HLA class I and class II types, where available, came from metadata supplied by the sample provider rather than from assay-based typing. The repertoires were released in a freely available public database intended as a resource for research on the immune response to SARS-CoV-2. The dataset comprised deeply sampled blood TCRbeta repertoires from subjects exposed to, actively infected with, or recovered from COVID-19. The research as a whole found: Clinical and demographic metadata were provided uncurated, with the amount varying by source and participant.

Concerning this clone itself: Its specific antigen is unknown. Qualities for individual bases were not recorded, and no much larger clone is one base off.

Counted from cysteine to phenylalanine, this CDR3 has 12 amino acids. The kept DNA is CDR3 alone, 36 bases in frame from the first base. The germline V gene provides CDR1 MDHEN and CDR2 SYDVKM. The V and J ends are trimmed by 5 bases and 6 bases, leaving 9 bases between them. The immunoSEQ Assay, a bias-controlled multiplex PCR, was used to amplify TCRbeta CDR3 regions from genomic DNA. As for how the authors treated the data: Within the assay, amplification of reference gene primers was used to estimate how many nucleated cells each sample contained. To quantify the absolute abundance of each unique TCRbeta CDR3 rearrangement, sequence reads were collapsed and filtered. For each sample, productive Simpson clonality was calculated as the square root of Simpson's diversity index over productive rearrangements. In TCRdb, the immuneACCESS table is reduced to in-frame sequences with V and J assigned. These tables do not hold every clone; where another copy was compared, an unresolved V gene accounts for under half, and the others remain unexplained. V, J and clone size derive from that table, while D and trimming were established from the DNA sequence. Across this sample there are about 88,000 clones, with around 90% seen only once. About 1.7% of the sample goes to the ten largest clones.

Whole blood was collected in K2EDTA tubes by collaborating institutions according to the institutions' own protocols. For TCRbeta analysis, collaborators shipped samples as frozen whole blood, isolated PBMCs, or DNA extracted from either of those sample types. Here the chain combines TRBV28 and TRBJ2-3, with no reliable assignment of the D segment. The sample was peripheral blood. The TCR originated in a human donor with active COVID-19. The donor label of this sample is uncertain. The DNA sequence is as follows: TGTGCCAGCAGTCTCAACATGGATACGCAGTATTTT. It translates to CASSLNMDTQYF.